The 25 T cell receptor beta chains listed next were all sequenced from one sample in a study of cytomegalovirus exposure and HLA in healthy donors. Primers: 60 Vbeta forward and 13 Jbeta reverse. Some clones are missing from TCRdb's copy, which holds only in-frame ones; the method was immunoSEQ multiplex PCR. The sample records about 140,000 clones, over 80% being singletons. Material for sequencing was PBMCs. The receptors shown here come from a female donor in good health and CMV-seronegative.

The J gene is TRBJ1-5, the V gene TRBV7-8; TRBD1 matches at 9 bases. In germline, CDR1 is SGHVS, CDR2 FQNEAQ. Trimming removed 5 bases from V and 7 bases from J; junction bases left unmatched: 12. There are 16 residues in the CDR3. The CDR3 loop is CASSHSGTGLGQPQHF. In nucleotides, the CDR3 is TGTGCCAGCAGCCACAGCGGGACAGGGTTAGGACAGCCCCAGCATTTT.

This sequence joins TRBV9 and TRBJ1-2, with 7 bases that match TRBD1. There are 15 residues in the CDR3. Germline CDR1 reads SGDLS; CDR2 reads YYNGEE. V lost 0 bases to trimming and J lost 2 bases; unmatched junction nucleotides: 4. Here the CDR3 reads CASSVAGTVNYGYTF. Here the CDR3 DNA reads TGTGCCAGCAGCGTAGCCGGGACAGTAAACTATGGCTACACCTTC.

The chain carries TRBV2 and TRBJ1-5, with 8 positions matching TRBD1. CDR1 is SNHLY and CDR2 is FYNNEI in the germline V gene. V lost 3 bases to trimming and J lost 8 bases; unmatched junction nucleotides: 12. The CDR3 is 16 amino acids. CDR3 DNA: TGTGCCAGCAGTGAGGACAGGGAATACTCAATCAAGCCCCAGCATTTT. Translation gives CASSEDREYSIKPQHF.

The chain uses TRBV28 and TRBJ2-7; perhaps TRBD1 as D (5 bases). The V gene lost 6 bases and the J gene lost 6 bases, with 15 bases spanning the gap. The CDR3 is made up of 13 amino acids. The germline gives CDR1 MDHEN, CDR2 SYDVKM. Here the CDR3 DNA reads TGTGCCAGCAGCCTGGGGCCCCTAGGCGAGCAGTACTTC. Its protein product is CASSLGPLGEQYF.

V usage is TRBV7-9 and J usage is TRBJ2-1, with TRBD2 matching over 10 bases. The CDR3 consists of 16 residues. Looked up from germline, CDR1 is SEHNR and CDR2 is FQNEAQ (reference sequence). Trimming took 8 bases from V and 7 from J; bases not matched to a gene: 14. CDR3 in amino acids: CASRPGGASGSNEQFF. Written as DNA, the CDR3 is TGTGCCAGCCGCCCCGGGGGGGCTAGCGGGAGTAATGAGCAGTTCTTC.

V is TRBV5-4 and J is TRBJ2-1, with TRBD2 identical over 8 bases. V dropped 4 bases and J dropped 10; count of bases not matched to a gene: 7. CDR1 SGHNT and CDR2 YYREEE come from the germline V gene (reference sequence). This CDR3 comprises 13 residues. The CDR3 nucleotides read TGTGCCAGCAGCCCGTCGACTAGCGACGAGCAGTTCTTC. Protein sequence: CASSPSTSDEQFF.

V usage is TRBV14 and J usage is TRBJ1-5, with TRBD1 matching 11 bases. V lost 5 bases to trimming and J lost 5 bases; unmatched junction nucleotides: 5. The CDR3 is made up of 15 amino acids. Germline CDR1 reads SGHDN; CDR2 reads FVKESK. The CDR3 region is CASSDGTGGDQPQHF. CDR3 coding DNA: TGTGCCAGCAGCGACGGGACAGGGGGTGATCAGCCCCAGCATTTT. Combining the CDR3 with reference TRBV14 and TRBJ1-5 gives the whole variable domain EAGVTQFPSHSVIEKGQTVTLRCDPISGHDNLYWYRRVMGKEIKFLLHFVKESKQDESGMPNNRFLAERTGGTYSTLKVQPAELEDSGVYFCASSDGTGGDQPQHFGDGTRLSIL.

The V gene is TRBV6-1, the J gene TRBJ2-3; TRBD2 matches 8 bases. CDR3 size: 18 residues. The germline CDR1 and CDR2 sequences are MNHNS and SASEGT. The J segment lost 2 bases and the V segment lost 2 bases, leaving 12 bases of the junction unmatched. In DNA form, the CDR3 reads TGTGCCAGCAGTGAACAACAAAAACAGCGGGAGTACACAGATACGCAGTATTTT. Protein: CASSEQQKQREYTDTQYF.

This clone was detected once. The V call is TRBV29-1, the J call TRBJ2-1; a weak D match, TRBD2 (6 bases). This CDR3 is built from 13 residues. The V end lost 7 bases, the J end lost 3 bases, and 13 bases lay between the germline ends. The germline V gene has CDR1 SQVTM and CDR2 ANQGSEA. The CDR3 is CSGVVGGYNEQFF. CDR3 DNA sequence: TGCAGCGGAGTTGTGGGGGGCTACAATGAGCAGTTCTTC.

In this sample, this clone turned up once. J is TRBJ1-4 and V is TRBV18; 8 nucleotides align to TRBD1. The CDR3 consists of 16 residues. J was trimmed by 6 bases and V by 2 bases; bases with no gene match: 8. The germline gives CDR1 KGHSH, CDR2 LQKENI. The CDR3, as DNA: TGTGCCAGCTCACCATTCTTACAGGGACAGGATGAAAAACTGTTTTTT. Protein sequence: CASSPFLQGQDEKLFF.

The chain combines TRBV27 with TRBJ2-5; D may be TRBD1 (6 bases). The CDR3 runs 14 residues. V lost 2 bases and J 8 bases, leaving 15 bases between the germline ends. Germline V lookup: CDR1 MNHEY, CDR2 SMNVEV (reference sequence). CDR3 DNA sequence: TGTGCCAGCAGTTTAAGTGGGGTAGGGGGAACCCAGTACTTC. Protein product: CASSLSGVGGTQYF.

This clone has a handful of counts. This rearrangement joins TRBV28 to TRBJ1-1, with D perhaps TRBD1 (5 bases). The CDR3 length is 14 residues. V shed 6 bases and J shed 5 bases, with 16 bases lying between them. Germline V CDR1 and CDR2: MDHEN, SYDVKM. The chain's CDR3 is CASRILGGSTEAFF. The CDR3 bases are TGTGCCAGCAGAATCCTCGGGGGGAGTACTGAAGCTTTCTTT.

V is TRBV28 and J is TRBJ2-7; no clear D gene. Between the trimmed V and J ends, which lost 3 bases and 3 bases, there was a span of 9 bases. CDR3 length equals 13 residues. The germline gives CDR1 MDHEN, CDR2 SYDVKM. The CDR3 DNA is TGTGCCAGCAGTTTTACGGCGGTCTACGAGCAGTACTTC. Amino acids: CASSFTAVYEQYF.

The chain carries TRBV6-5 and TRBJ1-2; TRBD1 matches at 10 bases. This CDR3 contains 15 residues. With V trimmed by 6 bases and J by 6 bases, 10 bases remained unmatched. CDR1 and CDR2 (germline): MNHEY, SVGAGI. The CDR3 bases are TGTGCCAGCAGACGCTACCCCGGGACAGGGGATGGCTACACCTTC. It codes for CASRRYPGTGDGYTF.

The chain is built from TRBV28 and TRBJ2-5, with a possible D match to TRBD2 (5 bases). Trimming cost V 3 bases and J 5 bases, with 16 bases left between them. Germline lookup yields CDR1 MDHEN and CDR2 SYDVKM. The CDR3 contains 15 residues. CDR3 loop: CASSFPGLGGETQYF. The DNA for the CDR3 is TGTGCCAGCAGTTTCCCGGGGTTGGGTGGGGAGACCCAGTACTTC.

This sequence joins TRBV13 and TRBJ2-1, with TRBD1 identical over 7 bases. This CDR3 contains 16 residues. The germline V gene has CDR1 PRHDT and CDR2 FYEKMQ (reference sequence). V lost 5 bases, J lost 7 bases, and 14 bases stayed unmatched. The CDR3 coding sequence is TGTGCCAGCAGCACCCTACTCAACAGGGGACATAATGAGCAGTTCTTC. Translated: CASSTLLNRGHNEQFF.

This rearrangement joins TRBV5-1 to TRBJ1-2; the D is unclear. V shed 4 bases and J shed 6 bases, with 16 bases lying between them. Germline V lookup: CDR1 SGHRS, CDR2 YFSETQ. The CDR3 is made up of 14 amino acids. The CDR3 loop is CASSVATPRDGYTF. The CDR3 DNA reads TGCGCCAGCAGCGTCGCCACCCCCCGGGATGGCTACACCTTC. Based on the CDR3 plus reference TRBV5-1 and TRBJ1-2, the full variable domain is KAGVTQTPRYLIKTRGQQVTLSCSPISGHRSVSWYQQTPGQGLQFLFEYFSETQRNKGNFPGRFSGRQFSNSRSEMNVSTLELGDSALYLCASSVATPRDGYTFGSGTRLTVV.

The rearrangement links TRBV7-2 to TRBJ2-1, with TRBD2 matching over 8 bases. V lost 3 bases and J lost 0; bases outside the gene matches: 4. From germline, CDR1 is SGHTA and CDR2 FQGNSA. This CDR3 contains 16 residues. CDR3: CASSFSGGFSYNEQFF. The CDR3 nucleotides read TGTGCCAGCAGCTTCTCGGGGGGGTTCTCCTACAATGAGCAGTTCTTC.

The chain uses TRBV2 and TRBJ1-5; D possibly corresponds to TRBD1 (5 bases). This CDR3 has 15 residues. The V and J ends lost 0 bases and 10 bases respectively, with 16 bases between them. CDR1 and CDR2 from the germline V gene are SNHLY and FYNNEI. CDR3 sequence (DNA): TGTGCCAGCAGTGAAGCGAACAGGAAGGAGTCCCCCCAGCATTTT. Its protein product is CASSEANRKESPQHF.

This clone showed up just once. The chain recombines TRBV28 with TRBJ1-1; D gene uncertain. The CDR3 runs 11 residues. CDR1 is MDHEN and CDR2 is SYDVKM in the germline V gene. V was clipped by 10 bases and J by 2 bases, with 8 bases between them. CDR3 sequence: CAIDTNTEAFF. The CDR3 DNA reads TGTGCCATCGACACCAACACTGAAGCTTTCTTT.

V is TRBV10-2 and J is TRBJ2-1; D ambiguous. Trimming stripped 0 bases from V and 5 bases from J, with 8 bases between. The CDR3 has 14 amino acids. CDR1 is WSHSY and CDR2 is SAAADI in the germline V gene. As DNA, the CDR3 is TGCGCCAGCAGTGAGTCGAGAAAAAACAATGAGCAGTTCTTC. This translates into CASSESRKNNEQFF.

The rearrangement joins TRBV5-1 to TRBJ1-1; TRBD1 aligns across 10 bases. The V gene's germline CDR1 is SGHRS and CDR2 YFSETQ. There are 15 residues in the CDR3. With V trimmed by 4 bases and J by 4 bases, 7 bases remained unmatched. The chain's CDR3 is CASSGDRGARTEAFF. The CDR3 DNA reads TGCGCCAGCAGCGGGGACAGGGGCGCACGCACTGAAGCTTTCTTT.

The chain is built from TRBV28 and TRBJ1-2; no clear D. The V end lost 1 base, the J end lost 8 bases, and 14 bases lay between the germline ends. This CDR3 has 14 amino acids. CDR1 is MDHEN and CDR2 is SYDVKM in the germline V gene. In nucleotides, the CDR3 is TGTGCCAGCAGTTTATCGATGGGAGTACCGGGCTACACCTTC. Its protein product is CASSLSMGVPGYTF.

The V and J genes are TRBV15 and TRBJ2-1; 11 bases agree with TRBD2. CDR3 length equals 17 residues. Germline lookup yields CDR1 LNHNV and CDR2 YYDKDF (reference sequence). V shed 1 base and J 8 bases; nucleotides not matched to a gene: 10. This CDR3 is CATSRGLAGGEGDEQFF. CDR3 nucleotide sequence: TGTGCCACCAGCAGAGGGCTAGCGGGAGGAGAAGGGGATGAGCAGTTCTTC.

The chain recombines TRBV10-3 with TRBJ2-3; 9 positions agree with TRBD2. The junction had 4 bases not matched to a gene; V was cut back by 4 bases and J by 2 bases. This CDR3 spans 15 amino acids. CDR1 is ENHRY, CDR2 SYGVKD, per germline. CDR3 bases: TGTGCCATCAGTGGGGGCGGGAGGGCCACAGATACGCAGTATTTT. Protein: CAISGGGRATDTQYF.